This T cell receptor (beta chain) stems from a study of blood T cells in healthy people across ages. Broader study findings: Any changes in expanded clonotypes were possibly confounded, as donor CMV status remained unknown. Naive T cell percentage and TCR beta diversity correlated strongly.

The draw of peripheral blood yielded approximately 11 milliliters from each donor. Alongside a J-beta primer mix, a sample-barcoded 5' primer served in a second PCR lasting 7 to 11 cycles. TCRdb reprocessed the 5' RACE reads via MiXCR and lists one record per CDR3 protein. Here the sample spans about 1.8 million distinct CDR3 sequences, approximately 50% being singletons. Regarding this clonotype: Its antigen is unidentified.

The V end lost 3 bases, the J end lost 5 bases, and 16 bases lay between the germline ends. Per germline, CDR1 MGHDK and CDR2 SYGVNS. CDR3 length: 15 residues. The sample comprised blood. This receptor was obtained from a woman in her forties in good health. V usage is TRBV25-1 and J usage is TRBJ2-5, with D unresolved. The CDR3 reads CASSDLRLTGETQYF. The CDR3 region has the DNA TGTGCCAGCAGTGATCTGCGACTCACTGGGGAGACCCAGTACTTC.